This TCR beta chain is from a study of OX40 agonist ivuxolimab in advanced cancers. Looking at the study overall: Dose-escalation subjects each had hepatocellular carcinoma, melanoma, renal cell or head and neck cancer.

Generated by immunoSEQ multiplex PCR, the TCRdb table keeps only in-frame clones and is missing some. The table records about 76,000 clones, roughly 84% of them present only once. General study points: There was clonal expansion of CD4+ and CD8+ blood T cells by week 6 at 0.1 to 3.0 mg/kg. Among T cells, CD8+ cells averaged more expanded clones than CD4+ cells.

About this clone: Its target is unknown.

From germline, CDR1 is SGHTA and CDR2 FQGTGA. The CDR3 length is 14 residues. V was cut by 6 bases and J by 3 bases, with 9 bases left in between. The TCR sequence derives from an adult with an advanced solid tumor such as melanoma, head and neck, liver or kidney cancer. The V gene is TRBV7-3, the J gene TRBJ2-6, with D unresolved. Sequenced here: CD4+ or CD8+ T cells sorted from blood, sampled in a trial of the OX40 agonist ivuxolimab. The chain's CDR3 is CASSQLSGANVLTF. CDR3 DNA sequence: TGTGCCAGCAGTCAGCTTAGTGGGGCCAACGTCCTGACTTTC.